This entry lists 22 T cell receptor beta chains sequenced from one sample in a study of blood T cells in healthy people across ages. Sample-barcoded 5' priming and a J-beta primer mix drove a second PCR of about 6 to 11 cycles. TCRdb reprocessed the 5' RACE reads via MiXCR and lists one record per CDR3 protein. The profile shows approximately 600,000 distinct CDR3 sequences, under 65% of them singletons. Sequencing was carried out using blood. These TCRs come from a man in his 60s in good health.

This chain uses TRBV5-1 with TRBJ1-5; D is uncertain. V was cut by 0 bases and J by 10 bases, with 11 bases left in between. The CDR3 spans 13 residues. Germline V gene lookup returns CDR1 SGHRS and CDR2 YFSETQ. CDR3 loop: CASSLALGGPQHF. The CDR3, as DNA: TGCGCCAGCAGCTTGGCGCTCGGAGGACCCCAGCATTTT.

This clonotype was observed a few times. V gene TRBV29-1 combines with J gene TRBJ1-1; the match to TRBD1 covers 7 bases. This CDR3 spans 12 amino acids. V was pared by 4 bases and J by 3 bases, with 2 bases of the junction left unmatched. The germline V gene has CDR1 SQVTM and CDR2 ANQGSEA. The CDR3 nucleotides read TGCAGCGTTGCCAGGGGGGACACTGAAGCTTTCTTT. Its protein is CSVARGDTEAFF.

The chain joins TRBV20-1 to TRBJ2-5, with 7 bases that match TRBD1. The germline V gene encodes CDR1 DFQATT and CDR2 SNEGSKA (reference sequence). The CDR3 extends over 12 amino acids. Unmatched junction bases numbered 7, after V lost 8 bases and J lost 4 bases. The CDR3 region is CSSRGYSETQYF. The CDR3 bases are TGCAGTTCCAGGGGGTATTCAGAGACCCAGTACTTC.

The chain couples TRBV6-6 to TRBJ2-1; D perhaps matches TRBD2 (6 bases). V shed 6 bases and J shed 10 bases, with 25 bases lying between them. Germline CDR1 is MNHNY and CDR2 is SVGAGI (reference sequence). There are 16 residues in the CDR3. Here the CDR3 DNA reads TGTGCCAGCAGCCCTCCCGGCAGGGAAAGGGCGGGGGAGCAGTTCTTC. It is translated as CASSPPGRERAGEQFF.

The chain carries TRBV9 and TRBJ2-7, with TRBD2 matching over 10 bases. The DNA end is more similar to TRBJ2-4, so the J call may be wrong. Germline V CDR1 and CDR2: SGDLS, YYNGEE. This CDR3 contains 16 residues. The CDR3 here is CASRDTSGEDKNIQYF. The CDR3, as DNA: TGTGCCAGCAGGGATACTAGCGGGGAGGACAAAAACATTCAGTACTTC.

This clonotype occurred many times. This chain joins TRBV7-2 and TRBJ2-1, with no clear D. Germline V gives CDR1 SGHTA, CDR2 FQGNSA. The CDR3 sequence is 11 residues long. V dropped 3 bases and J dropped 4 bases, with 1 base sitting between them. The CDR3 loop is CASSFYNEQFF. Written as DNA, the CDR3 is TGTGCCAGCAGCTTTTACAATGAGCAGTTCTTC.

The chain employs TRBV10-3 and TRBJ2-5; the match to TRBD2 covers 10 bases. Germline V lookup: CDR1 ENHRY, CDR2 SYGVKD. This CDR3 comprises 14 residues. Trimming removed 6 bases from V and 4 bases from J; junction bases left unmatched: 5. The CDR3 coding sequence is TGTGCCATCAGGGATACTAGCGGGGCAGAGACCCAGTACTTC. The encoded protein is CAIRDTSGAETQYF.

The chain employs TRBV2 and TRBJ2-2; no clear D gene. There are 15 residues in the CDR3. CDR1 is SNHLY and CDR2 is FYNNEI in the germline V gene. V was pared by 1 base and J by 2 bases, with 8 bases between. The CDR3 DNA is TGTGCCAGCAGTGAAGAGGGCCTTAACACCGGGGAGCTGTTTTTT. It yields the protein CASSEEGLNTGELFF.

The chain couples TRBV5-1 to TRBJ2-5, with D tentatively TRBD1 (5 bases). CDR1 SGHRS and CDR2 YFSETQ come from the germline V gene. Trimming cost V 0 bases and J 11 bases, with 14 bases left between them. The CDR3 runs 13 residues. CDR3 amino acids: CASSLETGREQYF. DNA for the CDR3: TGCGCCAGCAGCTTGGAAACAGGCCGAGAGCAGTACTTC.

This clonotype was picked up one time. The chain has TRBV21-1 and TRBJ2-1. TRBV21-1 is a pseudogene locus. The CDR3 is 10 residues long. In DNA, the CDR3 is TGTGCCAGCAGCGTGGTTGAGCAGTTCTTC. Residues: CASSVVEQFF.

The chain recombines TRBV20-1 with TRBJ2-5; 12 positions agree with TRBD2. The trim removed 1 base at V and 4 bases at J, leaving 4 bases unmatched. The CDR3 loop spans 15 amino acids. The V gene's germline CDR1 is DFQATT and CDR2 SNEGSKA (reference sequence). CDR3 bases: TGCAGTGCTAGAGGGCTAGCGGGGGGGACAGAGACCCAGTACTTC. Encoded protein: CSARGLAGGTETQYF.

The CDR3 coding sequence is TGTGCCAGCAGCTACCCCCAAACCAAAAACATTCAGTACTTC. This translates into CASSYPQTKNIQYF. The J gene is TRBJ2-4, the V gene TRBV7-2, with D unclear. With 4 bases removed from V and 2 bases from J, the gap between germline ends came to 9 bases. Per the germline V gene, CDR1 is SGHTA and CDR2 is FQGNSA. This CDR3 has 14 amino acids.

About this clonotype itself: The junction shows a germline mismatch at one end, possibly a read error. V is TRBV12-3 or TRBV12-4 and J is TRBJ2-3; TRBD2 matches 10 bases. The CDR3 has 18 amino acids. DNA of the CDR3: TGTGCCGGCAGTTTAGGGGCTAGCGGGGGCCCCAGCACAGATACGCAGTATTTT. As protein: CAGSLGASGGPSTDTQYF.

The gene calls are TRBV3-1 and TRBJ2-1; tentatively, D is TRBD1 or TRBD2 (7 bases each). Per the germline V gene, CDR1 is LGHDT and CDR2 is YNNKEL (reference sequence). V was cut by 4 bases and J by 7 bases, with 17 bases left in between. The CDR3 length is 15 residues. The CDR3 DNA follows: TGTGCCAGCAGCCTACCGGGGAGGGGGCGGAATGAGCAGTTCTTC. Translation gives CASSLPGRGRNEQFF.

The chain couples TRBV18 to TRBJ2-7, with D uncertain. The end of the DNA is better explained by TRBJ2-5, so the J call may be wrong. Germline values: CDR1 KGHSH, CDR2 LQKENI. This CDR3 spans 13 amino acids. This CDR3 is CASSPSQPETQYF. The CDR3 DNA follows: TGTGCCAGCTCACCATCACAGCCGGAGACCCAGTACTTC.

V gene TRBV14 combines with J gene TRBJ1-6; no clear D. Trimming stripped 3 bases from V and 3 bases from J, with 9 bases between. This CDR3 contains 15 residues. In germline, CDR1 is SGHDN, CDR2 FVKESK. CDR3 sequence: CASSQGNFYNSPLHF. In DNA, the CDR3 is TGTGCCAGCAGCCAGGGGAACTTCTATAATTCACCCCTCCACTTT.

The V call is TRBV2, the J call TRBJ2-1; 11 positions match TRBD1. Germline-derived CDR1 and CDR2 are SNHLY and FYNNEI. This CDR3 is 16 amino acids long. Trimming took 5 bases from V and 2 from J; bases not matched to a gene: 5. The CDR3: CASSQGQGAPYNEQFF. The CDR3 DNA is TGTGCCAGCAGTCAAGGACAGGGGGCGCCCTACAATGAGCAGTTCTTC.

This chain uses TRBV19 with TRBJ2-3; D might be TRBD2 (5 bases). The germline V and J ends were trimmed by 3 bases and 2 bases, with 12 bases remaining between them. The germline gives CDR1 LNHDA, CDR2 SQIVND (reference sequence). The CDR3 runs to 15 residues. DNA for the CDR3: TGTGCCAGTAGTATCGCGGGCCCTTACACAGATACGCAGTATTTT. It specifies CASSIAGPYTDTQYF.

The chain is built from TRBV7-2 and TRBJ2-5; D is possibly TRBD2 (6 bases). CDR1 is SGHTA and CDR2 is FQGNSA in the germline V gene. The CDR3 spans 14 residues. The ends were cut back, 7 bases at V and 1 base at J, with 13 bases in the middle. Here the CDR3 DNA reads TGTGCCAGCACCTGGGCGGGGCTCCAAGAGACCCAGTACTTC. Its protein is CASTWAGLQETQYF.

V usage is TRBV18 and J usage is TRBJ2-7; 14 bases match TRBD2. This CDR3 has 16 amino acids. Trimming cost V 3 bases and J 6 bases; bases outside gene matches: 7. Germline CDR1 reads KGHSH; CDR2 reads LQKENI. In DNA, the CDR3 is TGTGCCAGCTCACCTACCTGGACTAGCGGGGGGAGCGAGCAGTACTTC. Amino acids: CASSPTWTSGGSEQYF.

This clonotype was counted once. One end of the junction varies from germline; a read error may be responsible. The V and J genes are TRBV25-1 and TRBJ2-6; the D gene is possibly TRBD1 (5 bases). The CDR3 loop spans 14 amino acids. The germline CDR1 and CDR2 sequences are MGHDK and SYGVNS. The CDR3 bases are TGTGCCAGCACCACAGGCTCTGGGGCCGACGTCCTGACTTTC. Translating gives CASTTGSGADVLTF.

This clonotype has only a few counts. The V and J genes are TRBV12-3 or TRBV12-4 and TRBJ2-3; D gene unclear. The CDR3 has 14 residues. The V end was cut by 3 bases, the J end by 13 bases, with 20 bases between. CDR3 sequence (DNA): TGTGCCAGCAGTTTTAGAGTGAGAGCAGATGCGGAGTATTTT. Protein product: CASSFRVRADAEYF.